This T cell receptor (beta chain) is drawn from a study of blood T cell repertoires in COVID-19 (dated by TCRdb to between 2020 and 2021). Looking at the study overall: Samples covering the acute and convalescent phases of COVID-19 were provided by collaborators in the United States, Italy and Spain. Subjects who had been exposed to COVID-19, were actively infected with it, or had recovered from it provided the deeply sampled blood TCRbeta repertoires that made up the dataset. The sample metadata nearly always contained a de-identified subject ID, COVID-19 status, age in years and sex. The material from the prospective study consisted of cDNA or gDNA derived from T cells, B-cell-depleted T cells, or PBMCs. Where available, HLA class I and class II types were taken from metadata supplied by the sample provider and were not determined by assay-based typing. The samples were drawn from two sources: the first 160 participants of the ongoing ImmuneRACE study, and 1,000 to 1,500 subjects contributed by 6 global collaborators. The repertoires were released in a freely available public database intended as a resource for research on the immune response to SARS-CoV-2. Study-wide findings and limitations: The amount of clinical and demographic metadata varied by source and participant and was provided uncurated.

The germline V gene gives CDR1 as MNHEY and CDR2 as SVGAGI. V is cut by 6 bases and J by 1 base, and the space between the germline ends is 12 bases. Measured from the cysteine to the phenylalanine, the CDR3 is 14 residues long. Just the 42-base CDR3 DNA is kept, in frame starting at base 1. TCRbeta CDR3 regions were amplified from genomic DNA using the immunoSEQ Assay, a bias-controlled multiplex PCR. The study's processing was this. The number of nucleated cells in each sample was estimated by amplification of reference gene primers within the assay. Sequence reads were collapsed and filtered to measure the absolute abundance of every unique TCRbeta CDR3 rearrangement. For each sample, productive Simpson clonality was calculated as the square root of Simpson's diversity index over productive rearrangements. The table was pulled from immuneACCESS by TCRdb, which kept in-frame rearrangements only. Such tables lose some clones; where checked, under half of the loss comes from unresolved V genes, and the rest has no known cause. Clone size and the V and J calls come from that table; the DNA yielded D and trimming. The sample table records approximately 430,000 clones; just over 85% of these occur just once. The ten largest account for 1.4% of the sample.

Whole blood was collected in K2EDTA tubes by collaborating institutions according to the institutions' own protocols. For TCRbeta analysis, collaborators shipped samples in one of three forms: frozen whole blood, isolated PBMCs, or DNA extracted from either of those sample types. Turning to this clone: This clone's antigen is unknown. The sample holds no much larger clone one base away, and base qualities are not on file. Other DNA sequences from this sample encode an identical CDR3 as well.

Recombination joined TRBV6-5 with TRBJ1-1; TRBD1 is possibly the D segment (6 matching bases). The origin of this receptor is a woman in her 30s with active or convalescent COVID-19. Sequencing used peripheral blood. The CDR3 amino acid sequence is: CASSLRGGNTEAFF. The DNA is as follows: TGTGCCAGCAGCTTGAGGGGGGGGAACACTGAAGCTTTCTTT.